This T cell receptor beta chain was sequenced in a study of shared clonotypes between healthy human individuals. Study information: A few men and a couple of women, aged 18 to 49, were donors. Findings of the study overall: Sharing of clonotypes among donors was expected to vary with sequencing depth. Represented diversity (both genetic and exposure-history) was limited by the small number of donors. Specimens sampled were limited to blood, with tissue repertoires likely differing.

With respect to this clone: The antigen is unknown.

Method: immunoSEQ multiplex PCR; TCRdb's copy keeps in-frame clones and lacks some. The top ten hold approximately 0.32% of the sample, which has roughly 380,000 clones, about 96% seen once. Trimming took 4 bases from V and 2 from J; bases not matched to a gene: 4. CDR3 length equals 13 residues. Looked up from germline, CDR1 is GTSNPN and CDR2 is SVGIG (reference sequence). This TCR derives from a man aged 25-45 years in good health. Sequencing used memory CD8+ T cells sorted from blood. Subset given: CD45RO+ cells pooled with CCR7-negative TemRA cells. The chain carries TRBV30 and TRBJ2-5, with TRBD1 identical over 7 bases. In DNA, the CDR3 is TGTGCCTGGATACAGGGGAATCAAGAGACCCAGTACTTC. This gives the protein CAWIQGNQETQYF.